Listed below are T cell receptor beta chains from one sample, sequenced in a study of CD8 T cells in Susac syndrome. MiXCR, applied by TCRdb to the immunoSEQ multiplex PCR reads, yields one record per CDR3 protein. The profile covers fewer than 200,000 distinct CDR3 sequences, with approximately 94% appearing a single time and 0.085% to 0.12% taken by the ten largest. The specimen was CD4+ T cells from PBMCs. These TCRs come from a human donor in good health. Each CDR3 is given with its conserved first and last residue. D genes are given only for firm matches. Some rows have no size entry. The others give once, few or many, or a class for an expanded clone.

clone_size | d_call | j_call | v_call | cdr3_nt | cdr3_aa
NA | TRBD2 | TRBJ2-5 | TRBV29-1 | TGCAGCGTTGAGGGACTAGCGGGAGTTGAGACCCAGTACTTC | CSVEGLAGVETQYF
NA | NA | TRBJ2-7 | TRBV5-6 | TGTGCCAGCAGCAAGATCCGGGCAGTAGTCGAGCAGTACTTC | CASSKIRAVVEQYF
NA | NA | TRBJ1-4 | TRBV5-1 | TGCGCCAGCAGCTCCAACCCAGGGGCTAATGAAAAACTGTTTTTT | CASSSNPGANEKLFF
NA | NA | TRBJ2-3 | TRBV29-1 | TGCAGCGTTCAAATCGGGCTGAAGACAGATACGCAGTATTTT | CSVQIGLKTDTQYF
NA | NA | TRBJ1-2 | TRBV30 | TGTGCCTGTGAGGGGAAAGACTATGGCTACACCTTC | CACEGKDYGYTF
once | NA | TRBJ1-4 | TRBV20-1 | TGCAGTGCTAGAAGCTCTGGAGGAAAACTGTTTTTT | CSARSSGGKLFF
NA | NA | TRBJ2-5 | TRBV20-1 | TGCAGTGCTAGAGACTACGGTGAGACCCAGTACTTC | CSARDYGETQYF
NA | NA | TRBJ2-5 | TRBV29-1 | TGCAGCGCTAGAGGAGGGGGACGGGAGACCCAGTACTTC | CSARGGGRETQYF
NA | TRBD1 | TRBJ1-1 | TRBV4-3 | TGCGCCAGCAGCCAAGTCGGGACAGCAGGCACTGAAGCTTTCTTT | CASSQVGTAGTEAFF
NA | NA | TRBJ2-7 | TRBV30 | TGTGCCTGGGAAGAGGTGTTCGGGACGACATACGAGCAGTACTTC | CAWEEVFGTTYEQYF
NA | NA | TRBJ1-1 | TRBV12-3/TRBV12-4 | TGTGCCAGCAGCCTAACTGGGAGGGACACTGAAGCTTTCTTT | CASSLTGRDTEAFF
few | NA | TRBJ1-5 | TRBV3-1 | TGTGCCAGCAGCCGGACGGGGCAGCCCCAGCATTTT | CASSRTGQPQHF
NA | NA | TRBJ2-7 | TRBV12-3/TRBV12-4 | TGTGCCAGCAGTCGCAGGTCGGTGGGACTCTACGAGCAGTACTTC | CASSRRSVGLYEQYF
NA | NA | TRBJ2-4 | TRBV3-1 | TGTGCCAGCAGCCAAGACCCGGGACCCCCCTCCGGGAACATTCAGTACTTC | CASSQDPGPPSGNIQYF
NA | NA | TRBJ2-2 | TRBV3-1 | TGTGCCAGCAGCCAATCTATCAACACCGGGGAGCTGTTTTTT | CASSQSINTGELFF
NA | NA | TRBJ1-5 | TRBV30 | TGTGCCTGGAGTGTTGGACAAGGTAGCAATCAGCCCCAGCATTTT | CAWSVGQGSNQPQHF
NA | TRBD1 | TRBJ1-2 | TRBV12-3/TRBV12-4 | TGTGCCAGCAGTTTCAGGACAGGCCAGGGACTTGGCTACACCTTC | CASSFRTGQGLGYTF
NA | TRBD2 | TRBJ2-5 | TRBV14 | TGTGCCAGCAGCCAAGTGGTTTCGGGACTACAAGAGACCCAGTACTTC | CASSQVVSGLQETQYF
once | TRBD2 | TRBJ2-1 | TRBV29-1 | TGCAGCGTCCTCGGCGGGGTGGGACTAGCGGGAGAAGGGTGGAACAATGAGCAGTTCTTC | CSVLGGVGLAGEGWNNEQFF
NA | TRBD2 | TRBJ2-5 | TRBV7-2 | TGTGCCAGCACCCTAGCGGGAGAGGAGACCCAGTACTTC | CASTLAGEETQYF
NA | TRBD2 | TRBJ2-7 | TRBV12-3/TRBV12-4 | TGTGCCAGCAGTAAGGGACTAGCGGCCTACGAGCAGTACTTC | CASSKGLAAYEQYF
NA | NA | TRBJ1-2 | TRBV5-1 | TGCGCCAGCAGCTTGGATTCGGCATCTTATGGCTACACCTTC | CASSLDSASYGYTF
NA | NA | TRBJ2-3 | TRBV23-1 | TGCGCCAGCAGTCAATCGATCAGCGACCGCACAGATACGCAGTATTTT | CASSQSISDRTDTQYF
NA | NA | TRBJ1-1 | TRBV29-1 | TGCAGCGTCGGCCGGGACACAGGAGCTTTCTTT | CSVGRDTGAFF
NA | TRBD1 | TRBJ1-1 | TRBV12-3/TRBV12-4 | TGTGCCAGCAATCCGACAGGGGGAGACACTGAAGCTTTCTTT | CASNPTGGDTEAFF
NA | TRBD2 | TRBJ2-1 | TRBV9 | TGTGCCAGCAGCCGACTAGCAGCCAATGAGCAGTTCTTC | CASSRLAANEQFF
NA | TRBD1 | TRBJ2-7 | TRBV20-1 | TGCAGTGCTAGTACAGGGGGGACCTACGAGCAGTACTTC | CSASTGGTYEQYF
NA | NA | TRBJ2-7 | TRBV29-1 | TGCAGCGTTAGATACGGGACGGGTCACGAGCAGTACTTC | CSVRYGTGHEQYF
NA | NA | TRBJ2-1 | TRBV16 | TGTGCCAGCAGCCAATCGTCGCCCGGAACCAACCCTGAGCAGTTCTTC | CASSQSSPGTNPEQFF
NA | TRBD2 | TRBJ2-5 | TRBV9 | TGTGCCAGCAGTATTAGCGGGAGGGTGGCGGAGACCCAGTACTTC | CASSISGRVAETQYF
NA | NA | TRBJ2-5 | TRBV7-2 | TGTGCCAGCAGCTTAGGCGGGTCCCTCCAAGAGACCCAGTACTTC | CASSLGGSLQETQYF
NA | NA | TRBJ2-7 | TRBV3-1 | TGTGCCAGCAGCCAGGGCAGAACCTACGAGCAGTACTTC | CASSQGRTYEQYF
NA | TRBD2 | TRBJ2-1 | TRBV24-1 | TGTGCCACCAGTGATATACGACTAGCGGGGCCACAGTTCTTC | CATSDIRLAGPQFF
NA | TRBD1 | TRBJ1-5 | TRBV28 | TGTGCCAGCAGTTCAGTCCCCGGGACAGCTAGCAATCAGCCCCAGCATTTT | CASSSVPGTASNQPQHF
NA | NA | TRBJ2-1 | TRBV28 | TGTGCCAGCAGTTTAGAGTTGGAGCAGTTCTTC | CASSLELEQFF
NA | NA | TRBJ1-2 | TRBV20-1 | TGCAGTGCTAGTACAGGGAACTATGGCTACACCTTC | CSASTGNYGYTF
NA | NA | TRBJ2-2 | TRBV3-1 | TGTGCCAGCAGCCAAGACTTTTCGAACACCGGGGAGCTGTTTTTT | CASSQDFSNTGELFF
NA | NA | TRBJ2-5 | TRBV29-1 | TGCAGCGTTGAAAACAGGGCGCAAGAGACCCAGTACTTC | CSVENRAQETQYF
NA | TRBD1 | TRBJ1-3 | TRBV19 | TGTGCCAGTAGTCTCGACAGGGGGCCTGGAAACACCATATATTTT | CASSLDRGPGNTIYF
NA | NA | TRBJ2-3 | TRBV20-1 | TGCAGTGCTAGTATCGGGGGAGATACGCAGTATTTT | CSASIGGDTQYF
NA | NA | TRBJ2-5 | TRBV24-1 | TGTGCCACCAGTGACGCGGCGTTCGGCCAAGAGACCCAGTACTTC | CATSDAAFGQETQYF
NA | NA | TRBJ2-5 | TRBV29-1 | TGCACCGGGTGGGGTCCCCAAGAGACCCAGTACTTC | CTGWGPQETQYF
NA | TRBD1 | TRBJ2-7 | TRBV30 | TGTGCCTGGATTGGTCAGGGGGCCTACGAGCAGTACTTC | CAWIGQGAYEQYF
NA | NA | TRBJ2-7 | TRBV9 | TGTGCCAGCAGCGCCCACGGGGAGGCCAGCTCCTACGAGCAGTACTTC | CASSAHGEASSYEQYF
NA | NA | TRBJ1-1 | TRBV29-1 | TGCAGCGTTGAACCTCGGACGGAAGGGGGAGCTTTCTTT | CSVEPRTEGGAFF
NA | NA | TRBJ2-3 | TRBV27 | TGTGCCAGCAGTTCCCCCCGGGACTTGTACACAGATACGCAGTATTTT | CASSSPRDLYTDTQYF
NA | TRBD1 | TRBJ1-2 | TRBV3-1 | TGTGCCAGCAGCCAAGCAGGACAGGGAATAAACGGCTACACCTTC | CASSQAGQGINGYTF
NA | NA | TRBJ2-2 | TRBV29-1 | TGCAGCGCCACTGGGGCAGCTAGCTTGGACTCGAACACCGGGGAGCTGTTTTTT | CSATGAASLDSNTGELFF
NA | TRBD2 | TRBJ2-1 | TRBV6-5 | TGTGCCAGCAGTACCTCAGGTAGCGGGAGTTATGAGCAGTTCTTC | CASSTSGSGSYEQFF
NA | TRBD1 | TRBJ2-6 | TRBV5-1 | TGCGCCAGCAGCAGCCGGGACAGTACCTACTCTGGGGCCAACGTCCTGACTTTC | CASSSRDSTYSGANVLTF
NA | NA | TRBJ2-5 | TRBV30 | TGTGCCTGGAGTGTAGCGGAAGAGACCCAGTACTTC | CAWSVAEETQYF